Listed below are T cell receptor beta chains from one sample, sequenced in a study of T-cell memory formation after mild COVID-19. MiXCR was run by TCRdb on the 5' RACE reads, yielding one entry per CDR3 protein. This table holds under 650,000 distinct CDR3 sequences, about 20% found once. The sample consisted of PBMCs or a T cell subset sorted from them (not recorded which). Every receptor here comes from an adult woman who had mild COVID-19 (a few samples of this study predate the infection). Cell type and time point are not known. Each CDR3 is given with its conserved first and last residue. The order of the fields is D gene, V gene, J gene, clone size, CDR3 DNA, CDR3 protein. A D gene is named only where the DNA matches it firmly. Clone size is stated in some rows and not others, as once, few, many or a class when expanded.

-	TRBV4-1	TRBJ2-3	few	TGCGCCAGCAGCCAAGAAGAGGGGACAGATACGCAGTATTTT	CASSQEEGTDTQYF
-	TRBV27	TRBJ2-7	-	TGTGCCAGCAGTTTATCAAGGGAGGCAGGGTTCGGCGAGCAGTACTTC	CASSLSREAGFGEQYF
-	TRBV11-3	TRBJ2-4	-	TGTGCCAGCAGCTTGGGACACGGAGCCAAAAACATTCAGTACTTC	CASSLGHGAKNIQYF
-	TRBV4-3	TRBJ1-1	few	TGCGCCAGCAGCCAAGAGCCCCATTTTGGGGGGTTTTCTTTCTTT	CASSQEPHFGGFSFF
-	TRBV20-1	TRBJ1-5	few	TGCAGTGCTACTACTAAAGGCCATCAGCCCCAGCATTTT	CSATTKGHQPQHF
-	TRBV12-3/TRBV12-4	TRBJ2-7	-	TGTGCCAGCAGTTTAGGTCTAGTGGGGGTCCTCTCCTACGAGCAGTACTTC	CASSLGLVGVLSYEQYF
TRBD1	TRBV6-6	TRBJ2-7	few	TGTGCCAGCAGTCCTACCGGGACAGTCTCCTACGAGCAGTACTTC	CASSPTGTVSYEQYF
TRBD1	TRBV12-3/TRBV12-4	TRBJ1-5	few	TGTGCCAGCAGGACAGGGAGTCAGCCCCAGCATTTT	CASRTGSQPQHF
-	TRBV7-9	TRBJ1-2	few	TGTGCCAGCAGCTTAGGGGTTCTACCCTATGGCTACACCTTC	CASSLGVLPYGYTF
TRBD2	TRBV30	TRBJ2-1	-	TGTGCCTGGGATCGTAGCGGGAGGGCCAATGAGCAGTTCTTC	CAWDRSGRANEQFF
-	TRBV11-2	TRBJ1-2	many	TGTGCCAGCAGCTTAGCCCTCGGAGACTATGGCTACACCTTC	CASSLALGDYGYTF
-	TRBV24-1	TRBJ2-5	few	TGTGCCACCAGTGTCGGGGGCAGAGCAGAAGAGACCCAGTACTTC	CATSVGGRAEETQYF
-	TRBV4-1	TRBJ1-5	-	TGCGCCAGCAGCCAAGTCTTCGGGAATAGCAATCAGCCCCAGCATTTT	CASSQVFGNSNQPQHF
-	TRBV7-2	TRBJ2-3	many	TGTGCCAGCAGCTTCATGGGGGCCCGGCCCACAGATACGCAGTATTTT	CASSFMGARPTDTQYF
-	TRBV10-3	TRBJ2-1	few	TGTGCCATCAGTGAGGGCATGAATGAGCAGTTCTTC	CAISEGMNEQFF
-	TRBV7-9	TRBJ2-7	-	TGTGCCAGCAGCCTTTCGCCGGTTTACGAGCAGTACTTC	CASSLSPVYEQYF
-	TRBV12-3/TRBV12-4	TRBJ2-1	few	TGTGCCAGCAGTTTGACAGCGGCGCCCTTGGTTGAGCAGTTCTTC	CASSLTAAPLVEQFF
TRBD2	TRBV11-1	TRBJ2-7	-	TGTGCCAGCAGCCCGCGGCGGCTAGCGGAAGCCTACGAGCAGTACTTC	CASSPRRLAEAYEQYF
-	TRBV13	TRBJ2-5	few	TGTGCCAGCAGCTTGGGGGCGCCCCAGGAGACCCAGTACTTC	CASSLGAPQETQYF
-	TRBV2	TRBJ1-4	-	TGTGCCAGCAGTGATTGGCAGATTAATGAAAAACTGTTTTTT	CASSDWQINEKLFF
-	TRBV9	TRBJ1-2	few	TGTGCCAGCAGCCCACCATCGTGGACAGTACCCGGCTACACCTTC	CASSPPSWTVPGYTF
TRBD2	TRBV15	TRBJ2-1	few	TGTGCCACCAGCAGAGATCTCGCGGGAGTGAGTAATGAGCAGTTCTTC	CATSRDLAGVSNEQFF
TRBD1	TRBV7-2	TRBJ1-1	few	TGTGCCAGCAGCTCTCCTCAGGGGGCTCCGATGAACACTGAAGCTTTCTTT	CASSSPQGAPMNTEAFF
-	TRBV11-2	TRBJ2-1	-	TGTGCCAGCAGCTTGGCCACCGGGACCAAAGCCAGGCTCTTC	CASSLATGTKARLF
-	TRBV9	TRBJ2-1	-	TGTGCCAGCAGCGCCTGGGGGGAGGTGGACGATGAGCAGTTCTTC	CASSAWGEVDDEQFF
-	TRBV6-1	TRBJ1-5	few	TGTGCCAGCAGTCCGACAGGCCGGCGTCCCCAGCATTTT	CASSPTGRRPQHF
-	TRBV24-1	TRBJ2-5	-	TGTGCCACCAGTGATCCGGGACAACAAGAGACCCAGTACTTC	CATSDPGQQETQYF
-	TRBV7-2	TRBJ2-1	many	TGTGCCAGCAGCTCAGACTTTAGCTCCTACAATGAGCAGTTCTTC	CASSSDFSSYNEQFF
-	TRBV29-1	TRBJ2-7	few	TGCAGCGTTGAAAGACGGGTACGGGGTCTACGCTACGAGCAGTACTTC	CSVERRVRGLRYEQYF